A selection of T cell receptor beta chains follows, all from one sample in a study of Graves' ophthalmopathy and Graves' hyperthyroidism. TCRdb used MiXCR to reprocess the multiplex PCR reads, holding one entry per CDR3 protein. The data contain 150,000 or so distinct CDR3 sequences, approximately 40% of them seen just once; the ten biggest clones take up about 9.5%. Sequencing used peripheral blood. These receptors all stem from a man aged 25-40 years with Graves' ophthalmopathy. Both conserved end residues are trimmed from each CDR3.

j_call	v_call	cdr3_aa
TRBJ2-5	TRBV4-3	ASSRNHRGSQETQY
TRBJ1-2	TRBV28	ASSSRDRGDYGYT
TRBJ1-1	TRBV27	ASSSVGQLNTEAF
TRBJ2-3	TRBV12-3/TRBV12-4	ASRQRQSNTDTQY
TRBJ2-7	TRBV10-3	AISDQTRPDYEQY
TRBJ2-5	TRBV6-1	ASSVGQGLRETQY
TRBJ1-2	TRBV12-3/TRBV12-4	ASSLTGNGYT
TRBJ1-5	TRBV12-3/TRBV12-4	ASRGTTGSHSNQPQH
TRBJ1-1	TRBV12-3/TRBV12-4	ASEARGNTEAF
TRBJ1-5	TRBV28	TSSQPSSNQPQH
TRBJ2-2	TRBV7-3	ASSLGGAANTGELF
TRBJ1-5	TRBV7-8	ASSLGGGLQPQH
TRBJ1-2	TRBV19	ATSRGELSYGYT
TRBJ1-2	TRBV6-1	ASSELDGYT
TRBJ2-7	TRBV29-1	SVVQGWNYEQY
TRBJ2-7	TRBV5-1	ASSGGGISYEQY
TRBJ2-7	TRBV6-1	ATGTGSEQY
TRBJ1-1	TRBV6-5	ASSYGGRNTEAF
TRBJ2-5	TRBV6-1	ASSGYGETQY
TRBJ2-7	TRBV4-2	ASSQELAGFYEQY
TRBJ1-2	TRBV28	ASSFPGAWGYT
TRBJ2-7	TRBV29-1	SVDGGGDEQY
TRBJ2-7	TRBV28	ASSARTDYEQY
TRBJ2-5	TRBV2	ASSVPLQGETQY
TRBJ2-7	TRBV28	ASSPRLQSSYEQY
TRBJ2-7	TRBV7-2	ASSFGDGYEQY
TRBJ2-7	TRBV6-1	ASSEYRGGWLSYEQY
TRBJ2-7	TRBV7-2	ASSTPNYEQY
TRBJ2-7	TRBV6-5	ASSYWGLAVSYEQY
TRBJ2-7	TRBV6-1	ASSGGQGVSEQY
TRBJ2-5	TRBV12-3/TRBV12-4	ATTPGGSLEETQY
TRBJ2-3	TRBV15	ATSREPTGSTDTQY
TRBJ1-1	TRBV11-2	ASSYQTNLGAEAF
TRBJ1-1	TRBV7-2	ASSLGQTQYTEAF
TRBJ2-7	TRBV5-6	ASSPALERDSRYEQY
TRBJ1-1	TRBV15	ATSRDIGATEAF
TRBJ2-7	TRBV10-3	AISESRGASYEQY
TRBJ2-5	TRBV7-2	ASSFGGGVETQY
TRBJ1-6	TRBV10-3	ATGTFDNSPLH
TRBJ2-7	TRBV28	ASRGQGAVYEQY
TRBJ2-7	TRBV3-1	ASSLGDHSYEQY
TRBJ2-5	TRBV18	ASSPPRGIETQY
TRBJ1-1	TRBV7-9	ASSGGQVITEAF
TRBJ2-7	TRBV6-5	ASSLGQDAYEQY
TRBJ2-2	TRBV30	AWSGSITGELF
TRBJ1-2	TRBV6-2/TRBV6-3	ASSGGGPGYT
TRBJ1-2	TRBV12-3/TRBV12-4	ASSSGYRGRGYGYT
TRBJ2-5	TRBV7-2	ASSSNGRRETQY
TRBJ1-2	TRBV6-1	ASSRQGARHSGYT
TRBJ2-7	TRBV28	ASTETGGVHYEQY
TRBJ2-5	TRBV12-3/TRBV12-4	ASSSPSSGRGPRETQY
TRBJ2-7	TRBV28	ASSLEPGQGSYEQY
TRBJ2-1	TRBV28	ASSPAGYNEQF
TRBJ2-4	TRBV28	ASSLGVDLAGDVDIQY
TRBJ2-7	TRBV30	AWTQREGDYEQY
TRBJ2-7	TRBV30	AWSILRGVRSYEQY
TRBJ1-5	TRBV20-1	SAATGGANNQPQH
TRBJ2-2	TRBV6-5	ASSYTSGSSNTGELF
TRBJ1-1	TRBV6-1	ASSERYFSTEAF